These 26 T cell receptor beta chains were all obtained from the same sample, sequenced in a study of PD-L1 blockade in urothelial cancer. The method was immunoSEQ multiplex PCR; TCRdb's version includes in-frame clones alone and lacks a portion of them. The sample lists some 48,000 clones; about 82% were seen once. Time point: peripheral blood 6 weeks after treatment start. The specimen was PBMCs, collected around atezolizumab (anti-PD-L1) treatment. The receptors stem from a man between 65 and 79 years old with urothelial cancer.

The V gene is TRBV5-1, the J gene TRBJ2-7; a weak D match, TRBD1 (6 bases). Per germline, CDR1 SGHRS and CDR2 YFSETQ. Trimming took off 2 bases at V and 0 bases at J, with 9 bases between the two ends. This CDR3 contains 14 residues. The DNA of the CDR3 is TGCGCCAGCAGCTTCGGGACACTCTCCTACGAGCAGTACTTC. Protein sequence: CASSFGTLSYEQYF.

This chain uses TRBV18 with TRBJ2-2; D might be TRBD1 (6 bases). Deletions cut 3 bases from V and 0 bases from J, with 11 bases between. In germline, CDR1 is KGHSH, CDR2 LQKENI. This CDR3 comprises 16 residues. Here the CDR3 reads CASSPRTAANTGELFF. The CDR3 bases are TGTGCCAGCTCACCTCGGACAGCAGCGAACACCGGGGAGCTGTTTTTT.

This clone was seen a handful of times. The DNA for the CDR3 is TGTGCCAGCAGTTTAGGTGGCAGGGGCAATCAGCCCCAGCATTTT. It specifies CASSLGGRGNQPQHF. The J gene is TRBJ1-5, the V gene TRBV27; perhaps TRBD1 as D (5 bases). The CDR3 has 15 amino acids. Germline V gene data show CDR1 as MNHEY and CDR2 as SMNVEV (reference sequence). Trimming took 2 bases from V and 2 from J, leaving 10 bases between them.

The gene calls are TRBV5-4 and TRBJ1-1; no clear D. The CDR3 sequence is 15 residues long. Trimming took 0 bases from V and 0 from J, leaving 9 bases between them. CDR1 SGHNT and CDR2 YYREEE come from the germline V gene (reference sequence). The CDR3 region is CASSLDGQLNTEAFF. The CDR3 DNA follows: TGTGCCAGCAGCTTGGATGGGCAGCTGAACACTGAAGCTTTCTTT.

This clone appeared a single time. The chain links TRBV7-9 to TRBJ2-7, with D maybe TRBD2 (5 bases). V was shortened by 6 bases and J by 0 bases, with 12 bases between the two germline ends. CDR1 SEHNR and CDR2 FQNEAQ come from the germline V gene (reference sequence). CDR3 length equals 14 residues. CDR3 residues: CASSSDFSSYEQYF. In DNA form, the CDR3 reads TGTGCCAGCAGTTCGGACTTTAGCTCCTACGAGCAGTACTTC.

The CDR3 region has the DNA TGTGCCAGCAGCTCACTAGCGGGAGGCTACAATGAGCAGTTCTTC. It specifies CASSSLAGGYNEQFF. The rearrangement links TRBV11-3 to TRBJ2-1; 12 nucleotides align to TRBD2. V shed 4 bases, J shed 3 bases, and the junction held 1 base outside the gene matches. Germline V gives CDR1 SGHNT, CDR2 YENEEA. This CDR3 contains 15 residues. Complete variable domain (other parts from reference TRBV11-3 and TRBJ2-1): EAGVVQSPRYKIIEKKQPVAFWCNPISGHNTLYWYLQNLGQGPELLIRYENEEAVDDSQLPKDRFSAERLKGVDSTLKIQPAELGDSAVYLCASSSLAGGYNEQFFGPGTRLTVL.

This chain connects TRBV7-9 to TRBJ2-2; D gene uncertain. Per germline, CDR1 SEHNR and CDR2 FQNEAQ (reference sequence). The CDR3 covers 12 residues. Trimming stripped 5 bases from V and 8 bases from J, with 9 bases between. This CDR3 is CASSTPRGELFF. CDR3 sequence (DNA): TGTGCCAGCAGCACTCCCAGGGGGGAGCTGTTTTTT. Supplemented by reference TRBV7-9 and TRBJ2-2, the full variable domain reads DTGVSQNPRHKITKRGQNVTFRCDPISEHNRLYWYRQTLGQGPEFLTYFQNEAQLEKSRLLSDRFSAERPKGSFSTLEIQRTEQGDSAMYLCASSTPRGELFFGEGSRLTVL.

The chain uses TRBV2 and TRBJ1-4; D is unresolved. Trimming cost V 8 bases and J 8 bases, with 18 bases left between them. Germline V gives CDR1 SNHLY, CDR2 FYNNEI. The CDR3 is 14 residues long. CDR3 nucleotides: TGTGCCAGCGGATTGAGGGCCCTCGGGGAAAAACTGTTTTTT. Translated: CASGLRALGEKLFF.

The chain joins TRBV10-1 to TRBJ2-2; 10 bases fit TRBD1. Germline values: CDR1 WNHNN, CDR2 SYGVQD (reference sequence). CDR3 length equals 15 residues. After removal of 6 bases from V and 7 bases from J, the junction contained 8 bases not matched to a gene. The CDR3 protein is CASSLRQGADGELFF. The CDR3 DNA follows: TGCGCCAGCAGCCTTCGACAGGGGGCTGACGGGGAGCTGTTTTTT.

This chain uses TRBV5-1 with TRBJ2-1, with TRBD2 identical over 9 bases. The CDR3 contains 15 residues. Trimming took 4 bases from V and 5 from J; bases not matched to a gene: 7. The V gene's germline CDR1 is SGHRS and CDR2 YFSETQ. CDR3 loop: CASSRSSGRNNEQFF. The CDR3 DNA sequence: TGCGCCAGCAGCAGAAGTAGCGGGAGAAACAATGAGCAGTTCTTC.

The chain joins TRBV2 to TRBJ1-2; D gene unclear. V was trimmed by 7 bases and J by 3 bases, leaving 9 bases between them. CDR3 size: 12 residues. Germline CDR1 is SNHLY and CDR2 is FYNNEI. As DNA, the CDR3 is TGTGCCAGCACGGGAGTCGACTATGGCTACACCTTC. Translated: CASTGVDYGYTF.

The gene calls are TRBV5-1 and TRBJ1-3, with TRBD1 matching over 9 bases. V trimming: 2 bases; J trimming: 2 bases; junction bases outside the gene matches: 8. Germline lookup yields CDR1 SGHRS and CDR2 YFSETQ. The CDR3 sequence is 17 residues long. Written as DNA, the CDR3 is TGCGCCAGCAGCTTAGTGTCACAGGGGGCAACTGGAAACACCATATATTTT. Translation gives CASSLVSQGATGNTIYF.

The table lists this clone with a few counts. V usage is TRBV2 and J usage is TRBJ2-7, with TRBD1 matching 9 bases. The CDR3 totals 14 residues. Losses at the gene ends were 4 bases for V and 1 base for J; bases not matched to a gene: 2. Germline assignment: CDR1 SNHLY and CDR2 FYNNEI. The CDR3 sequence is CASSGQGGSYEQYF. The CDR3 DNA follows: TGTGCCAGCAGTGGACAGGGGGGATCCTACGAGCAGTACTTC.

This clone was picked up a small number of times. This chain connects TRBV6-1 to TRBJ2-7; D perhaps matches TRBD1 (6 bases). Germline CDR1 reads MNHNS; CDR2 reads SASEGT. Deletions cut 6 bases from V and 0 bases from J, with 15 bases between. There are 15 residues in the CDR3. As DNA, the CDR3 is TGTGCCAGCAGGGCCAGGGACACCTACTCCTACGAGCAGTACTTC. Residues: CASRARDTYSYEQYF.

The chain couples TRBV7-2 to TRBJ1-5, with 9 nucleotides matching TRBD1. CDR1 and CDR2 from the germline V gene are SGHTA and FQGNSA. The CDR3 is 14 residues long. The trim removed 3 bases at V and 7 bases at J, leaving 4 bases unmatched. CDR3 amino acids: CASSLTGGQQPQHF. The CDR3 DNA is TGTGCCAGCAGCTTGACAGGGGGACAGCAGCCCCAGCATTTT.

The chain's CDR3 is CASSPLAGRNEQYF. CDR3 in DNA: TGTGCCAGCAGTCCGCTGGCGGGAAGGAACGAGCAGTACTTC. V gene TRBV28 combines with J gene TRBJ2-7, with a possible D match to TRBD2 (6 bases). The V gene's germline CDR1 is MDHEN and CDR2 SYDVKM. This CDR3 spans 14 amino acids. Trimming cost V 5 bases and J 5 bases, with 16 bases left between them.

The chain is built from TRBV5-4 and TRBJ2-7, with 7 bases lining up with TRBD1. The CDR3 contains 13 residues. J was trimmed by 5 bases and V by 2 bases; bases with no gene match: 4. Germline-derived CDR1 and CDR2 are SGHNT and YYREEE (reference sequence). In DNA, the CDR3 is TGTGCCAGCAGCTTTACAGGGGAAAACGAGCAGTACTTC. Encoded protein: CASSFTGENEQYF. The full variable domain, completed using reference TRBV5-4 and TRBJ2-7, is ETGVTQSPTHLIKTRGQQVTLRCSSQSGHNTVSWYQQALGQGPQFIFQYYREEENGRGNFPPRFSGLQFPNYSSELNVNALELDDSALYLCASSFTGENEQYFGPGTRLTVT.

This rearrangement joins TRBV7-9 to TRBJ2-1; TRBD1 agrees at 8 bases. This CDR3 is 17 amino acids long. The V segment lost 2 bases and the J segment 6 bases; nucleotides outside the gene matches: 12. Germline V gives CDR1 SEHNR, CDR2 FQNEAQ (reference sequence). DNA of the CDR3: TGTGCCAGCAGCTTAAGAGGCGCCGGGCAGGGGGCCAATGAGCAGTTCTTC. The encoded protein is CASSLRGAGQGANEQFF.

V gene TRBV7-2 combines with J gene TRBJ2-7, with D uncertain. V was shortened by 1 base and J by 5 bases, with 9 bases between the two germline ends. CDR1 SGHTA and CDR2 FQGNSA come from the germline V gene. The CDR3 is 13 amino acids. CDR3 sequence (DNA): TGTGCCAGCAGCTTAGAACTCCAGGACGAGCAGTACTTC. This gives the protein CASSLELQDEQYF.

This chain connects TRBV28 to TRBJ2-7, with TRBD2 as a possible D gene (6 bases). The CDR3 is made up of 14 amino acids. The ends were cut back, 6 bases at V and 5 bases at J, with 17 bases in the middle. The germline gives CDR1 MDHEN, CDR2 SYDVKM. CDR3 nucleotides: TGTGCCAGCAGGTGGGACCGTGGGGAGGACGAGCAGTACTTC. The encoded protein is CASRWDRGEDEQYF.

The V and J genes are TRBV28 and TRBJ1-2; 12 positions match TRBD1. The CDR3 runs 18 residues. J lost 0 bases, V lost 4 bases, and 9 bases had no gene match. Looked up from germline, CDR1 is MDHEN and CDR2 is SYDVKM. The CDR3 DNA reads as TGTGCCAGCAGTTCAGTGGGACAGGGGGCGCGGACTAACTATGGCTACACCTTC. Its translation: CASSSVGQGARTNYGYTF.

The rearrangement links TRBV28 to TRBJ1-5, with D possibly being TRBD1 (6 bases). This CDR3 has 15 amino acids. V lost 5 bases and J 4 bases, leaving 15 bases between the germline ends. In germline, CDR1 is MDHEN, CDR2 SYDVKM. CDR3: CASSGGAGQNQPQHF. In DNA form, the CDR3 reads TGTGCCAGCAGTGGGGGGGCGGGGCAGAATCAGCCCCAGCATTTT.

V gene TRBV5-1 combines with J gene TRBJ2-1; 13 bases fit TRBD2. Germline-derived CDR1 and CDR2 are SGHRS and YFSETQ. This CDR3 has 19 residues. After removal of 3 bases from V and 2 bases from J, the junction contained 11 bases not matched to a gene. The CDR3: CASSYNGLAGVGAYNEQFF. The CDR3 nucleotides are TGCGCCAGCAGCTATAACGGACTAGCGGGAGTAGGCGCCTACAATGAGCAGTTCTTC.

The V gene is TRBV28, the J gene TRBJ1-5; no reliable D call. Germline V lookup: CDR1 MDHEN, CDR2 SYDVKM. The ends were cut back, 7 bases at V and 2 bases at J, with 15 bases in the middle. The CDR3 is 15 amino acids. The CDR3 here is CASTMEADGNQPQHF. In DNA form, the CDR3 reads TGTGCCAGCACCATGGAGGCGGACGGCAATCAGCCCCAGCATTTT.

In nucleotides, the CDR3 is TGTGCCAGCAGTGCTGCGACTTTGCTCGGTGAGCAGTTCTTC. It is translated as CASSAATLLGEQFF. The V call is TRBV27, the J call TRBJ2-1; D gene ambiguous. The germline V and J ends were trimmed by 5 bases and 9 bases, with 17 bases remaining between them. The CDR3 consists of 14 residues. Germline CDR1 reads MNHEY; CDR2 reads SMNVEV (reference sequence).

This chain connects TRBV4-1 to TRBJ2-3; the D gene is possibly TRBD2 (5 bases). The germline V gene has CDR1 MGHRA and CDR2 YSYEKL. Trimming cost V 0 bases and J 5 bases, with 15 bases left between them. This CDR3 contains 16 residues. CDR3 coding DNA: TGCGCCAGCAGCCAAGACTGGACCGGGGAGCAAGATACGCAGTATTTT. Encoded protein: CASSQDWTGEQDTQYF.